This T cell receptor (beta chain) is drawn from a study of glioma-infiltrating T cells after dendritic cell vaccination. Study context: Dendritic cell vaccination trial patients had either newly diagnosed or recurrent glioblastoma. Autologous tumor lysate was loaded overnight onto monocyte-derived dendritic cells grown seven days with IL-4 and GM-CSF.

This table comes from immunoSEQ multiplex PCR, and its TCRdb copy is limited to in-frame clones, with some not included. The sample has fewer than 110,000 clones; more than 80% are singletons. The CDR3 extends over 16 amino acids. Trimming removed 5 bases from V and 6 bases from J; junction bases left unmatched: 6. Germline CDR1 reads MNHEY; CDR2 reads SMNVEV (reference sequence). This clonotype originated in a human donor with glioblastoma. The gene calls are TRBV27 and TRBJ2-3; TRBD2 agrees at 15 bases. The specimen was blood, collected before dendritic cell vaccination. CDR3 DNA sequence: TGTGCCAGCAGTCAGGGACTAGCGGGGGGAAGGGATACGCAGTATTTT. Amino acids: CASSQGLAGGRDTQYF.